The 22 T cell receptor beta chains reported below all come from one sample, sequenced in a study of blood T cells in healthy people across ages. Then a second PCR, running about 6 to 12 cycles, was carried out with a sample-barcoded 5' primer and a J-beta primer mix. TCRdb recomputed calls from the 5' RACE reads with MiXCR, one row per CDR3 protein. The top ten hold approximately 4% of the sample, which has 1,500,000 or so distinct CDR3 sequences, approximately 42% seen once. Sequenced input: blood. The source is a woman aged 18-30 years in good health.

This clonotype was seen a handful of times. The chain joins TRBV12-3 or TRBV12-4 to TRBJ1-5; 9 bases are shared with TRBD1. Trimming cost V 5 bases and J 4 bases; bases outside gene matches: 3. The CDR3 has 14 residues. For the CDR3, the DNA is TGTGCCAGCAGTCGACAGGGGGAAAATCAGCCCCAGCATTTT. It codes for CASSRQGENQPQHF.

The rearrangement uses TRBV30 and TRBJ2-3; TRBD2 agrees at 10 bases. With V trimmed by 4 bases and J by 1 base, 2 bases remained unmatched. CDR1 is GTSNPN, CDR2 SVGIG, per germline (reference sequence). The length of the CDR3 is 14 residues. In nucleotides, the CDR3 is TGTGCCTGGAACCTAGCGGGGGGCACAGATACGCAGTATTTT. Its protein is CAWNLAGGTDTQYF.

The chain joins TRBV7-8 to TRBJ1-4; TRBD1 agrees at 11 bases. CDR1 and CDR2 from the germline V gene are SGHVS and FQNEAQ. CDR3 length: 16 amino acids. V shed 0 bases and J 10 bases; nucleotides not matched to a gene: 7. The DNA of the CDR3 is TGTGCCAGCAGCTTAGCGTCCCTGGGACAGGGGGGAAAACTGTTTTTT. Translated, it gives CASSLASLGQGGKLFF.

The V and J genes are TRBV4-3 and TRBJ2-2, with 7 bases aligning to TRBD2. V gave up 4 bases and J gave up 3 bases; unmatched junction bases: 8. The germline gives CDR1 LGHNA, CDR2 YSLEER. The CDR3 loop spans 16 amino acids. CDR3 DNA sequence: TGCGCCAGCAGCCCTCCGGGAGGCCTTGACACCGGGGAGCTGTTTTTT. Amino acid sequence: CASSPPGGLDTGELFF.

The chain uses TRBV9 and TRBJ2-5; 8 bases are shared with TRBD2. V was clipped by 0 bases and J by 3 bases; unmatched bases: 1. CDR1 SGDLS and CDR2 YYNGEE come from the germline V gene. There are 14 residues in the CDR3. CDR3 coding DNA: TGTGCCAGCAGCGTAGCACTAGCGGAAGAGACCCAGTACTTC. This sequence encodes CASSVALAEETQYF.

This clonotype was seen a few times. The J gene is TRBJ2-7, the V gene TRBV6-5; 7 positions agree with TRBD1. This CDR3 is 16 amino acids long. Trimming removed 6 bases from V and 5 bases from J; junction bases left unmatched: 16. The V gene's germline CDR1 is MNHEY and CDR2 SVGAGI. The CDR3 nucleotides are TGTGCCAGCAGCCTCGAACGGTGGACAGGAGGCCACGAGCAGTACTTC. Its protein product is CASSLERWTGGHEQYF.

The chain couples TRBV19 to TRBJ2-1; unclear D gene. V was cut by 4 bases and J by 13 bases, with 17 bases left in between. Per germline, CDR1 LNHDA and CDR2 SQIVND (reference sequence). CDR3 length: 13 amino acids. CDR3 in amino acids: CASSRRSGEIQFF. The CDR3 DNA follows: TGTGCCAGTAGTAGAAGGTCAGGAGAGATCCAGTTCTTC.

The chain is built from TRBV18 and TRBJ1-5; 7 positions agree with TRBD1. Trimming at V came to 3 bases and at J to 8 bases, leaving 4 bases not matched to a gene. The germline V gene has CDR1 KGHSH and CDR2 LQKENI. CDR3 length equals 13 residues. DNA of the CDR3: TGTGCCAGCTCACCGGACAGGAGTGAGCCCCAGCATTTT. It yields the protein CASSPDRSEPQHF.

This clonotype turned up a few times. A much larger clone sits a single nucleotide away, making a read error possible. The chain couples TRBV2 to TRBJ1-2; D is ambiguous. V was shortened by 7 bases and J by 6 bases, with 9 bases between the two germline ends. The CDR3 runs to 11 residues. Per the germline V gene, CDR1 is SNHLY and CDR2 is FYNNEI. CDR3 protein: CASNPGDGYTF. The CDR3 region has the DNA TGTGCCAGCAACCCCGGGGATGGCTACACCTTC.

The chain has TRBV7-2 and TRBJ1-2; perhaps TRBD1 as D (5 bases). CDR1 and CDR2 (germline): SGHTA, FQGNSA. Trimming cost V 5 bases and J 8 bases, with 15 bases left between them. The CDR3 is 13 residues long. Written as DNA, the CDR3 is TGTGCCAGCAGCCTCGGGACCCTCCTGGGCTACACCTTC. Protein: CASSLGTLLGYTF.

The gene calls are TRBV12-3 or TRBV12-4 and TRBJ1-2; 8 bases are a match to TRBD1. The V and J ends lost 4 bases and 5 bases, in that order; junction bases with no gene match: 6. CDR3 size: 14 residues. As DNA, the CDR3 is TGTGCCAGCAGTTCGACAGGGGATGGGTATGGCTACACCTTC. Translated, it gives CASSSTGDGYGYTF.

The rearrangement joins TRBV7-2 to TRBJ1-5; D is unresolved. V dropped 6 bases and J dropped 4 bases, with 7 bases sitting between them. Germline CDR1 reads SGHTA; CDR2 reads FQGNSA. The CDR3 totals 12 residues. The chain's CDR3 is CASRKANQPQHF. The DNA for the CDR3 is TGTGCCAGCAGGAAGGCAAATCAGCCCCAGCATTTT. The variable domain in full, with the rest retrieved from reference TRBV7-2 and TRBJ1-5, is GAGVSQSPSNKVTEKGKDVELRCDPISGHTALYWYRQSLGQGLEFLIYFQGNSAPDKSGLPSDRFSAERTGGSVSTLTIQRTQQEDSAVYLCASRKANQPQHFGDGTRLSIL.

This clonotype was seen only a few times. The chain uses TRBV18 and TRBJ2-3; D not certain. This CDR3 region has 14 residues. Trimming removed 3 bases at V and 0 bases at J, with 7 bases between. From germline, CDR1 is KGHSH and CDR2 LQKENI. For the CDR3, the DNA is TGTGCCAGCTCACCGCTAGTTAGCACAGATACGCAGTATTTT. Translated, it gives CASSPLVSTDTQYF.

The chain recombines TRBV13 with TRBJ2-3, with 8 positions matching TRBD2. V lost 5 bases to trimming and J lost 1 base; unmatched junction nucleotides: 2. This CDR3 region has 14 residues. CDR1 and CDR2 (germline): PRHDT, FYEKMQ (reference sequence). This CDR3 is CASSQTSGTDTQYF. The CDR3 bases are TGTGCCAGCAGCCAGACTAGCGGCACAGATACGCAGTATTTT.

This clonotype was counted a few times. V and J are TRBV18 and TRBJ1-1; D is ambiguous. V lost 5 bases and J 2 bases, leaving 12 bases between the germline ends. The length of the CDR3 is 14 residues. Germline lookup yields CDR1 KGHSH and CDR2 LQKENI. DNA of the CDR3: TGTGCCAGCTCATCCCTCGACACAAACACTGAAGCTTTCTTT. This translates into CASSSLDTNTEAFF.

Note on this clonotype: A read error is likely, as this CDR3 ends without the conserved phenylalanine or tryptophan. The chain is built from TRBV12-3 or TRBV12-4 and TRBJ2-3, with a possible D match to TRBD2 (6 bases). This CDR3 comprises 17 residues. The CDR3: CASSHLERADRTDAQYS. The CDR3 DNA is TGTGCCAGCAGTCACCTCGAGCGGGCCGACCGCACAGATGCGCAGTATTCT.

The CDR3 DNA sequence: TGCGCCAGCATCAGGGGGCGGGCGACGACTGAAGCTTTCTTT. Its protein product is CASIRGRATTEAFF. The J gene is TRBJ1-1, the V gene TRBV10-2; 8 bases are shared with TRBD1. The CDR3 covers 14 residues. The V gene's germline CDR1 is WSHSY and CDR2 SAAADI. V dropped 7 bases and J dropped 5; count of bases not matched to a gene: 9.

CDR3 protein: CASSYSLAGYNNEQFF. CDR3 DNA sequence: TGTGCCAGCAGTTACTCGTTAGCGGGTTACAACAATGAGCAGTTCTTC. The rearrangement uses TRBV6-2 or TRBV6-3 and TRBJ2-1; 7 bases are a match to TRBD2. Germline V CDR1 and CDR2: MNHEY, SVGEGT. The CDR3 runs to 16 residues. V shed 0 bases and J 5 bases; nucleotides not matched to a gene: 7.

This chain connects TRBV20-1 to TRBJ1-5, with D maybe TRBD1 (6 bases). The CDR3 is 14 residues long. The germline V gene encodes CDR1 DFQATT and CDR2 SNEGSKA (reference sequence). Trimming took off 6 bases at V and 1 base at J, with 13 bases between the two ends. CDR3 in amino acids: CSAAFGQSNQPQHF. The CDR3 bases are TGCAGTGCCGCATTTGGACAGAGCAATCAGCCCCAGCATTTT.

This clonotype was recorded a few times. The J gene is TRBJ2-4, the V gene TRBV12-3 or TRBV12-4, with 11 positions matching TRBD2. The J call may be faulty, since TRBJ2-7 better matches the DNA end. The CDR3 extends over 14 amino acids. The CDR3 DNA sequence: TGTGCCAGCACCCGGACGGGACTAGCGGTCGAGCAGTACTTC. Its protein is CASTRTGLAVEQYF.

The rearrangement uses TRBV27 and TRBJ1-3, with 7 bases that match TRBD1. Germline CDR1 MNHEY, CDR2 SMNVEV (reference sequence). After removal of 5 bases from V and 0 bases from J, the junction contained 7 bases not matched to a gene. The CDR3 is made up of 16 amino acids. CDR3 amino acids: CASSPRQGYSGNTIYF. For the CDR3, the DNA is TGTGCCAGCAGTCCGCGACAGGGCTACTCTGGAAACACCATATATTTT.

V and J are TRBV4-3 and TRBJ2-7; 7 positions agree with TRBD1. CDR3 length: 15 amino acids. The junction had 7 bases not matched to a gene; V was cut back by 2 bases and J by 3 bases. Germline V gives CDR1 LGHNA, CDR2 YSLEER. The CDR3 reads CASSQRQGFDYEQYF. The CDR3 DNA reads TGCGCCAGCAGCCAACGACAGGGTTTTGACTACGAGCAGTACTTC.